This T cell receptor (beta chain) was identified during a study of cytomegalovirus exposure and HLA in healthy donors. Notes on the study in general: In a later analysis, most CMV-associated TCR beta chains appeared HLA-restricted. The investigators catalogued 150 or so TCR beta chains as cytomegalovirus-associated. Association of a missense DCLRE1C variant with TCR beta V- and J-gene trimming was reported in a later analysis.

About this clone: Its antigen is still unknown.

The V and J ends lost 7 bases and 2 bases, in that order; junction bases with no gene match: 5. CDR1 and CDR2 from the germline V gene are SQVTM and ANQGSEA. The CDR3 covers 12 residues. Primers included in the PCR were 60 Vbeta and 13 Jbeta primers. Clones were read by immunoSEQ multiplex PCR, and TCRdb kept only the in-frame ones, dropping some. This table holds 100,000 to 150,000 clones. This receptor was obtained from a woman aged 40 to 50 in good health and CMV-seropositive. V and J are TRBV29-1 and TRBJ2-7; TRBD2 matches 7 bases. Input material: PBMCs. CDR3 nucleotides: TGCAGCGGCCGGGACTATACCTACGAGCAGTACTTC. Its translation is CSGRDYTYEQYF.